This passage covers 31 T cell receptor beta chains from one sample sequenced in a study of cytomegalovirus exposure and HLA in healthy donors. Only in-frame clones appear in the TCRdb table, and some are missing; sequencing was by immunoSEQ multiplex PCR. The sample yields about 160,000 clones, 75% to 90% seen once. The sample comprised PBMCs. These receptors originate from a woman aged 18-29 years in good health and CMV-seronegative.

The rearrangement joins TRBV5-8 to TRBJ1-1, with a possible D match to TRBD1 (6 bases). In germline, CDR1 is SGHTS, CDR2 YDEGEE. Trimming took 2 bases from V and 6 from J, leaving 11 bases between them. The CDR3 is 13 amino acids. The CDR3 region is CASSFPGDAEAFF. As DNA, the CDR3 is TGTGCCAGCAGCTTTCCAGGGGACGCTGAAGCTTTCTTT.

The rearrangement uses TRBV7-2 and TRBJ2-3; 8 bases fit TRBD1. This CDR3 comprises 13 residues. V shed 4 bases and J 5 bases; nucleotides not matched to a gene: 2. CDR1 and CDR2 (germline): SGHTA, FQGNSA. The CDR3 DNA reads as TGTGCCAGCAGCTCTGACAGGGGAGATACGCAGTATTTT. As protein: CASSSDRGDTQYF. Using reference TRBV7-2 and TRBJ2-3 for the parts outside the CDR3, the full variable domain is GAGVSQSPSNKVTEKGKDVELRCDPISGHTALYWYRQSLGQGLEFLIYFQGNSAPDKSGLPSDRFSAERTGGSVSTLTIQRTQQEDSAVYLCASSSDRGDTQYFGPGTRLTVL.

In DNA, the CDR3 is TGTGCCAGCAGTGATTTGGGAGGGAGCTCCAATGAGCAGTTCTTC. It yields the protein CASSDLGGSSNEQFF. This rearrangement joins TRBV6-4 to TRBJ2-1; 7 nucleotides align to TRBD2. J lost 6 bases, V lost 3 bases, and 8 bases had no gene match. Germline V gene data show CDR1 as MRHNA and CDR2 as SNTAGT. This CDR3 comprises 15 residues.

This chain uses TRBV10-3 with TRBJ1-3, with D unclear. This CDR3 is built from 15 residues. From germline, CDR1 is ENHRY and CDR2 SYGVKD. V was cut by 3 bases and J by 4 bases, with 13 bases left in between. The CDR3 here is CAISDPTSAGNTIYF. The CDR3 DNA reads as TGTGCCATCAGTGATCCCACCAGTGCAGGAAACACCATATATTTT.

The chain joins TRBV11-2 to TRBJ2-7; tentative D call: TRBD1 (5 bases). Between the trimmed V and J ends, which lost 2 bases and 5 bases, there was a span of 13 bases. The V gene's germline CDR1 is SGHAT and CDR2 FQNNGV. CDR3 length: 14 amino acids. The DNA for the CDR3 is TGTGCCAGCAGCTTATTAGCAGGGTTGGACGAGCAGTACTTC. Amino acids: CASSLLAGLDEQYF.

The genes are TRBV6-1 and TRBJ1-1, with D possibly matching TRBD1 (5 bases). V dropped 5 bases and J dropped 0 bases, with 13 bases sitting between them. Germline V gene sequence: CDR1 MNHNS, CDR2 SASEGT. The CDR3 covers 15 residues. CDR3 in DNA: TGTGCCAGCAGTCTATCCGACAGCATGAACACTGAAGCTTTCTTT. Residues: CASSLSDSMNTEAFF.

J is TRBJ2-7 and V is TRBV6-1, with D possibly matching TRBD2 (7 bases). Germline V gene data show CDR1 as MNHNS and CDR2 as SASEGT. The CDR3 consists of 14 residues. The V gene lost 4 bases and the J gene lost 3 bases, with 13 bases spanning the gap. This CDR3 reads CASSVLGGLYEQYF. The CDR3 coding sequence is TGTGCCAGCAGTGTCCTCGGGGGGCTCTACGAGCAGTACTTC.

This clone is a singleton in its sample. V gene TRBV4-1 combines with J gene TRBJ2-2, with 8 bases that match TRBD2. The J segment lost 5 bases and the V segment lost 0 bases, leaving 8 bases of the junction unmatched. In germline, CDR1 is MGHRA, CDR2 YSYEKL. The CDR3 has 17 residues. The CDR3 DNA reads TGCGCCAGCAGCCAAGACGGGAGCGGGAGATGGACCGGGGAGCTGTTTTTT. Residues: CASSQDGSGRWTGELFF.

The rearrangement links TRBV7-9 to TRBJ1-5, with D possibly matching TRBD1 (5 bases). V was clipped by 2 bases and J by 6 bases, with 11 bases between them. Germline V gene sequence: CDR1 SEHNR, CDR2 FQNEAQ (reference sequence). The CDR3 has 14 residues. The DNA of the CDR3 is TGTGCCAGCAGCTTAAGCGGGGGGAGTCAGCCCCAGCATTTT. This translates into CASSLSGGSQPQHF.

The rearrangement links TRBV15 to TRBJ1-6; 7 bases line up with TRBD1. V shed 3 bases, J shed 4 bases, and the junction held 6 bases outside the gene matches. The CDR3 extends over 16 amino acids. Germline V CDR1 and CDR2: LNHNV, YYDKDF (reference sequence). CDR3 nucleotides: TGTGCCACCAGCAGGTCGAGACAGGGATATAATTCACCCCTCCACTTT. Amino acids: CATSRSRQGYNSPLHF.

The genes are TRBV4-3 and TRBJ2-1, with 7 bases aligning to TRBD2. The CDR3 contains 17 residues. Trimming removed 0 bases from V and 0 bases from J; junction bases left unmatched: 5. CDR1 and CDR2 (germline): LGHNA, YSLEER. The CDR3 sequence: CASSQDPGGSSYNEQFF. For the CDR3, the DNA is TGCGCCAGCAGCCAAGATCCGGGCGGGAGCTCCTACAATGAGCAGTTCTTC.

This clone showed up just a few times. The chain couples TRBV7-6 to TRBJ2-7, with 7 bases fitting TRBD1. Germline CDR1 SGHVS, CDR2 FNYEAQ. CDR3 length: 14 amino acids. The V gene end was trimmed by 3 bases and the J gene end by 0 bases; junction bases not matched to a gene: 2. CDR3 nucleotide sequence: TGTGCCAGCAGCTTGGACAGGACCTCCTACGAGCAGTACTTC. Translating gives CASSLDRTSYEQYF.

V is TRBV9 and J is TRBJ2-7; D gene uncertain. From germline, CDR1 is SGDLS and CDR2 YYNGEE. The ends were cut back, 3 bases at V and 0 bases at J, with 7 bases in the middle. There are 13 residues in the CDR3. In DNA, the CDR3 is TGTGCCAGCAGCGACCACATCTCCTACGAGCAGTACTTC. Its translation is CASSDHISYEQYF.

The chain employs TRBV15 and TRBJ1-2, with unresolved D. CDR3 size: 14 residues. Per the germline V gene, CDR1 is LNHNV and CDR2 is YYDKDF (reference sequence). Trimming stripped 0 bases from V and 6 bases from J, with 11 bases between. CDR3 in amino acids: CATSRDYSPDGYTF. In DNA form, the CDR3 reads TGTGCCACCAGCAGAGATTATTCCCCAGATGGCTACACCTTC.

The chain uses TRBV19 and TRBJ2-1, with D possibly TRBD1 on 7 matching bases. The CDR3 extends over 15 amino acids. The V gene lost 7 bases and the J gene lost 2 bases, with 15 bases spanning the gap. The germline V gene encodes CDR1 LNHDA and CDR2 SQIVND (reference sequence). The CDR3 reads CASNRGTVAYNEQFF. The DNA for the CDR3 is TGTGCCAGTAACCGGGGGACAGTCGCCTACAATGAGCAGTTCTTC.

The V gene is TRBV10-3, the J gene TRBJ2-7, with D possibly TRBD1 on 5 matching bases. Germline CDR1 is ENHRY and CDR2 is SYGVKD. The V and J ends lost 3 bases and 4 bases respectively, with 7 bases between them. The CDR3 consists of 12 residues. The chain's CDR3 is CAISDRVYEQYF. DNA of the CDR3: TGTGCCATCAGTGACAGGGTTTACGAGCAGTACTTC.

This chain uses TRBV11-3 with TRBJ1-1; possibly TRBD1 for D (6 bases). Germline V CDR1 and CDR2: SGHNT, YENEEA. The length of the CDR3 is 13 residues. V was pared by 4 bases and J by 4 bases, with 10 bases between. The CDR3 coding sequence is TGTGCCAGCAGCTGGACAGCCTCCACTGAAGCTTTCTTT. It specifies CASSWTASTEAFF.

The J gene is TRBJ2-3, the V gene TRBV7-3; 10 nucleotides align to TRBD1. The germline gives CDR1 SGHTA, CDR2 FQGTGA. This CDR3 has 15 residues. Germline trimming cut 3 bases from V and 2 bases from J; bases unmatched to any gene: 2. The CDR3 sequence: CASSLDRGFTDTQYF. For the CDR3, the DNA is TGTGCCAGCAGCTTGGACAGGGGGTTCACAGATACGCAGTATTTT.

The J gene is TRBJ2-7, the V gene TRBV5-6; D remains unclear. Germline V gene lookup returns CDR1 SGHDT and CDR2 YYEEEE. V lost 4 bases, J lost 3 bases, and 14 bases lay in between. The CDR3 extends over 14 amino acids. The CDR3 loop is CASSLRYILYEQYF. In DNA form, the CDR3 reads TGTGCCAGCAGCCTCAGGTACATTCTCTACGAGCAGTACTTC.

This clone was seen at least ten times. The rearrangement links TRBV18 to TRBJ2-5; D perhaps matches TRBD2 (6 bases). There are 14 residues in the CDR3. V lost 2 bases and J lost 4, with 11 bases in between. Germline CDR1 and CDR2: KGHSH and LQKENI. The CDR3 nucleotides are TGTGCCAGCTCACCAAGGGGAGCGGGAGAGACCCAGTACTTC. This gives the protein CASSPRGAGETQYF.

The V call is TRBV28, the J call TRBJ2-3, with D perhaps TRBD2 (5 bases). V was trimmed by 2 bases and J by 3 bases, leaving 12 bases between them. The germline V gene encodes CDR1 MDHEN and CDR2 SYDVKM. The CDR3 spans 15 residues. CDR3 nucleotide sequence: TGTGCCAGCAGTTTACCGGGAAGGGAGACAGATACGCAGTATTTT. It encodes CASSLPGRETDTQYF. The whole variable domain, remainder taken from reference TRBV28 and TRBJ2-3, is DVKVTQSSRYLVKRTGEKVFLECVQDMDHENMFWYRQDPGLGLRLIYFSYDVKMKEKGDIPEGYSVSREKKERFSLILESASTNQTSMYLCASSLPGRETDTQYFGPGTRLTVL.

The CDR3 spells CASTGRTNEKLFF. DNA of the CDR3: TGTGCCTCCACGGGGAGGACTAATGAAAAACTGTTTTTT. V and J are TRBV30 and TRBJ1-4; no clear D gene. This CDR3 spans 13 amino acids. V was clipped by 7 bases and J by 2 bases, with 11 bases between them. Germline V gene data show CDR1 as GTSNPN and CDR2 as SVGIG (reference sequence).

This rearrangement joins TRBV19 to TRBJ2-7; 8 positions agree with TRBD2. J was trimmed by 0 bases and V by 7 bases; bases with no gene match: 2. The CDR3 covers 13 residues. Per germline, CDR1 LNHDA and CDR2 SQIVND (reference sequence). CDR3 sequence: CASTSGSSYEQYF. DNA of the CDR3: TGTGCCAGTACGAGCGGGAGCTCCTACGAGCAGTACTTC.

The CDR3 DNA is TGTGCCAGCGCGGGAGACTCCTACGAGCAGTACTTC. Protein: CASAGDSYEQYF. The J gene is TRBJ2-7, the V gene TRBV11-2; TRBD2 agrees at 7 bases. This CDR3 comprises 12 residues. With V trimmed by 8 bases and J by 0 bases, 1 base remained unmatched. CDR1 is SGHAT and CDR2 is FQNNGV in the germline V gene.

The rearrangement uses TRBV2 and TRBJ2-3, with D perhaps TRBD2 (6 bases). Germline lookup yields CDR1 SNHLY and CDR2 FYNNEI. The CDR3 length is 16 residues. V lost 4 bases to trimming and J lost 0 bases, with 14 bases between them. CDR3 in amino acids: CASSGVSGTSTDTQYF. CDR3 in DNA: TGTGCCAGCAGTGGGGTTTCCGGGACTAGCACAGATACGCAGTATTTT.

The chain links TRBV5-1 to TRBJ2-2; the match to TRBD1 covers 10 bases. Trimming removed 3 bases from V and 0 bases from J; junction bases left unmatched: 2. This CDR3 is 16 amino acids long. Germline CDR1 and CDR2: SGHRS and YFSETQ. CDR3: CASSSGQGPNTGELFF. Written as DNA, the CDR3 is TGCGCCAGCAGCTCGGGACAGGGGCCGAACACCGGGGAGCTGTTTTTT.

In its sample, this clone was seen once. This chain connects TRBV2 to TRBJ2-7, with 13 bases aligning to TRBD2. Germline V gene lookup returns CDR1 SNHLY and CDR2 FYNNEI. CDR3 size: 18 residues. The trim removed 1 base at V and 9 bases at J, leaving 15 bases unmatched. The CDR3 nucleotides are TGTGCCAGCAGTGAAGGGAGGGCGGGACTAGCGGGAACATATCGGCAGTACTTC. This encodes CASSEGRAGLAGTYRQYF.

V is TRBV18 and J is TRBJ2-5, with 15 bases lining up with TRBD2. Losses at the gene ends were 3 bases for V and 2 bases for J; bases not matched to a gene: 1. Germline V gives CDR1 KGHSH, CDR2 LQKENI. The CDR3 spans 16 residues. CDR3 sequence (DNA): TGTGCCAGCTCACCCGGACTAGCGGGAGGGCAAGAGACCCAGTACTTC. This codes for CASSPGLAGGQETQYF.

For this clone: The same CDR3 can be traced to other DNA sequences in this sample. The rearrangement uses TRBV9 and TRBJ1-1; D gene uncertain. Germline V lookup: CDR1 SGDLS, CDR2 YYNGEE. The V end was cut by 0 bases, the J end by 0 bases, with 6 bases between. The CDR3 is 14 amino acids. CDR3 residues: CASSVGGMNTEAFF. Written as DNA, the CDR3 is TGTGCCAGCAGCGTAGGCGGGATGAACACTGAAGCTTTCTTT.

This clone was observed once. The chain carries TRBV4-2 and TRBJ1-2, with D perhaps TRBD1 (5 bases). CDR1 is LGHNA and CDR2 is YNFKEQ in the germline V gene. With 2 bases removed from V and 2 bases from J, the gap between germline ends came to 12 bases. This CDR3 spans 15 amino acids. The DNA of the CDR3 is TGTGCCAGCAGCCAATCCCGCACAGGAAACTATGGCTACACCTTC. Its protein product is CASSQSRTGNYGYTF.

This chain's CDR3 is CASSYHSGRPEAFF. Here the CDR3 DNA reads TGTGCCAGCAGTTACCACAGCGGGCGTCCTGAAGCTTTCTTT. J is TRBJ1-1 and V is TRBV6-5; D not certain. CDR1 is MNHEY, CDR2 SVGAGI, per germline. This CDR3 comprises 14 residues. Trimming removed 2 bases from V and 6 bases from J, with 13 bases in between.